Shown below are 10 T cell receptor beta chains from a single sample sequenced in a study of metastatic and nonmetastatic thyroid tumors. Thyroid surgery was preceded by no treatment in any patient. Via MiXCR, TCRdb re-called the PCR reads. The data contain 30,000 or so clones, about 29% of them singletons. The sample was blood. Receptor source: a female donor with papillary thyroid cancer or a benign thyroid nodule (not recorded which). Some clones in this sample may be carry-over from other donors' samples.

The table lists this clone with a few counts. This chain links TRBV2 with TRBJ2-6; D gene uncertain. The CDR3 sequence is 12 residues long. CDR1 SNHLY and CDR2 FYNNEI come from the germline V gene. Deletions cut 9 bases from V and 1 base from J, with 4 bases between. In DNA, the CDR3 is TGTGCCAGGGATTCTGGGGCCAACGTCCTGACTTTC. It specifies CARDSGANVLTF. The variable domain in full, with the rest retrieved from reference TRBV2 and TRBJ2-6, is EPEVTQTPSHQVTQMGQEVILRCVPISNHLYFYWYRQILGQKVEFLVSFYNNEISEKSEIFDDQFSVERPDGSNFTLKIRSTKLEDSAMYFCARDSGANVLTFGAGSRLTVL.

This clone was seen only a few times. This could be a read error, since a much larger clone is one nucleotide away. The rearrangement links TRBV25-1 to TRBJ2-5; D perhaps matches TRBD2 (6 bases). This CDR3 comprises 14 residues. Looked up from germline, CDR1 is MGHDK and CDR2 is SYGVNS. The CDR3 loop is CATSFRGGQETQYF. The CDR3 DNA follows: TGTGCCACCAGTTTCCGGGGAGGACAAGAGACCCAGTACTTC.

Only one count was recorded for this clone. Its ends do not fully match the called genes, so a read error is possible. The rearrangement links TRBV10-2 to TRBJ1-2; maybe TRBD1 (6 bases). Germline V gene lookup returns CDR1 WSHSY and CDR2 SAAADI. CDR3 length equals 14 residues. The CDR3 reads CASREGDLLYGYTF. DNA for the CDR3: TGCGCCAGCCGTGAGGGGGATCTTCTCTATGGCTACACCTTC.

This clone came up many times. The chain links TRBV19 to TRBJ2-1, with a weak D call TRBD1 (6 bases). Germline CDR1 is LNHDA and CDR2 is SQIVND (reference sequence). V lost 7 bases and J lost 4, with 8 bases in between. CDR3 length equals 12 residues. CDR3: CASKDRYNEQFF. The CDR3 bases are TGTGCCAGTAAAGACAGGTACAATGAGCAGTTCTTC.

This clone has a count of ten or more. The V and J genes are TRBV27 and TRBJ2-1, with 14 bases lining up with TRBD2. There are 15 residues in the CDR3. Germline CDR1 reads MNHEY; CDR2 reads SMNVEV (reference sequence). V lost 3 bases and J lost 6; bases outside the gene matches: 1. The CDR3 here is CASSLGLAGVNEQFF. DNA for the CDR3: TGTGCCAGCAGTTTGGGACTAGCGGGAGTCAATGAGCAGTTCTTC.

The rearrangement uses TRBV6-2 or TRBV6-3 and TRBJ2-1; 12 bases map to TRBD2. The CDR3 extends over 14 amino acids. V lost 4 bases, J lost 7 bases, and 2 bases stayed unmatched. The germline V gene has CDR1 MNHEY and CDR2 SVGEGT. Here the CDR3 DNA reads TGTGCCAGCAGTTCCGGGACTAGCGGGAATGAGCAGTTCTTC. Amino acids: CASSSGTSGNEQFF.

This clone was picked up many times. The chain is built from TRBV20-1 and TRBJ1-1, with D hard to call. V was clipped by 6 bases and J by 4 bases, with 15 bases between them. Germline CDR1 reads DFQATT; CDR2 reads SNEGSKA (reference sequence). The CDR3 totals 13 residues. CDR3 nucleotides: TGCAGTGCGGATCCATCGGCCTCCACTGAAGCTTTCTTT. Residues: CSADPSASTEAFF.

This clone was observed at least ten times. The CDR3 DNA follows: TGCGCCAGCAGCTTGGCGGACAGTGACAATGAGCAGTTCTTC. It specifies CASSLADSDNEQFF. This chain connects TRBV5-1 to TRBJ2-1, with D perhaps TRBD1 (6 bases). V gave up 0 bases and J gave up 5 bases, with 9 bases separating them. CDR3 size: 14 residues. Germline CDR1 reads SGHRS; CDR2 reads YFSETQ.

V usage is TRBV9 and J usage is TRBJ2-2, with TRBD2 matching over 8 bases. The CDR3 is made up of 15 amino acids. Germline-derived CDR1 and CDR2 are SGDLS and YYNGEE. V shed 5 bases and J 9 bases; nucleotides not matched to a gene: 12. The CDR3 here is CASSTLAVGIRELFF. Written as DNA, the CDR3 is TGTGCCAGCAGTACACTAGCGGTAGGGATCCGGGAGCTGTTTTTT.

For this clone: The junction departs from germline at one end; a sequencing error may be responsible. This chain connects TRBV6-1 to TRBJ2-6; 7 nucleotides agree with TRBD1. From germline, CDR1 is MNHNS and CDR2 SASEGT. This CDR3 has 17 residues. The CDR3 nucleotides are TGTGCCAGCATCTTGGACAGGAGTTTCTCTGGTGCCAACGTCCTGACTTTC. Residues: CASILDRSFSGANVLTF.